The clone carrying this T cell receptor (beta chain) was found once. Its antigen remains unknown. These data are taken from a study of cytomegalovirus exposure and HLA in healthy donors. General study points: An analysis done earlier found most TCR beta V segments productive about 87% or about 30% of the time. Presence/absence analyses took donor sequencing depth as roughly uniform.

Researchers ran the PCR with 60 Vbeta and 13 Jbeta primers. The repertoire was sequenced with immunoSEQ multiplex PCR; TCRdb's copy has only in-frame clones and lacks some. This sample has tens of thousands of clones, with approximately 81% found just once. Germline CDR1 is SGHKS and CDR2 is YYEKEE (reference sequence). V was trimmed by 3 bases and J by 5 bases, leaving 14 bases between them. The CDR3 has 14 amino acids. This chain uses TRBV5-5 with TRBJ2-5, with D perhaps TRBD2 (6 bases). Sequencing was done on a sample of PBMCs. The source is a woman under 40 in good health and CMV-seronegative. The CDR3 nucleotides read TGTGCCAGCAGCTCGCCCCAGGGAGGTGAGACCCAGTACTTC. Protein sequence: CASSSPQGGETQYF.